The rows below give T cell receptor beta chains drawn from one sample of a study of blood T cell repertoires in COVID-19. Assay: immunoSEQ multiplex PCR; the TCRdb copy retains only in-frame clones and omits some. The sample yields approximately 240,000 clones, approximately 79% seen once. The sequenced sample consisted of peripheral blood. The source is a woman over 75 with active or convalescent COVID-19. CDR3s include the opening cysteine and the closing phenylalanine or tryptophan. A D gene is named only where the DNA matches it firmly. A clone size is listed for some rows: how often the clone was seen (once, few, many), or a class if it is expanded.

NA	TRBJ1-1	TRBV3-1/TRBV3-2	TRBD1	TGTGCCAGCAGCCAACGACAGGGGCGAAGAAGGAACACTGAAGCTTTCTTT	CASSQRQGRRRNTEAFF
NA	TRBJ2-7	TRBV18	NA	TGTGCCAGCTCACCATTTCGGGACACCTACGAGCAGTACTTC	CASSPFRDTYEQYF
NA	TRBJ1-1	TRBV7-9	TRBD1	TGTGCCAGCAGCGCGGGACAGGGGATAAACACTGAAGCTTTCTTT	CASSAGQGINTEAFF
NA	TRBJ2-3	TRBV30	NA	TGTGCCTCCACTATTAAGGACTACGCAGATACGCAGTATTTT	CASTIKDYADTQYF
NA	TRBJ1-5	TRBV2	NA	TGTGCCAGCCGGGGGGGGAATAGCAATCAGCCCCAGCATTTT	CASRGGNSNQPQHF
NA	TRBJ1-2	TRBV9	NA	TGTGCCAGCAGCGTAGGTCAGATTCCTAACTATGGCTACACCTTC	CASSVGQIPNYGYTF
NA	TRBJ2-3	TRBV5-1	TRBD2	TGCGCCAGCAGCTTGGCTCGGGGGGGCCACGCCACAGATACGCAGTATTTT	CASSLARGGHATDTQYF
NA	TRBJ1-1	TRBV5-1	NA	TGCGCCAGCAGCTTGGCGTCGTCGACAGGAGGTTGGAACACTGAAGCTTTCTTT	CASSLASSTGGWNTEAFF
NA	TRBJ1-3	TRBV10-3	TRBD1	TGTGCCATCAGGAAGACAGGGGTTGGATTCTCTGGAAACACCATATATTTT	CAIRKTGVGFSGNTIYF
NA	TRBJ2-5	TRBV5-6	TRBD2	TGTGCCAGCAGCCCCGACGGGGGGATCCAAGAGACCCAGTACTTC	CASSPDGGIQETQYF
NA	TRBJ2-3	TRBV29-1	NA	TGCAGCGTTGCCGCGGGATCTGTGACAGATACGCAGTATTTT	CSVAAGSVTDTQYF
NA	TRBJ1-1	TRBV2	TRBD1	TGTGCCAGCAGTCACGACAGGGGCAGGTTGTTCACTGAAGCTTTCTTT	CASSHDRGRLFTEAFF
NA	TRBJ2-2	TRBV3-1/TRBV3-2	TRBD2	TGTGCCGTACATAGCGGGGCAAACACCGGGGAGCTGTTTTTT	CAVHSGANTGELFF
NA	TRBJ2-2	TRBV29-1	TRBD1	TGCAGCGTTGAAGTGGGGGACAGGGGAACCGGGGAGCTGTTTTTT	CSVEVGDRGTGELFF
NA	TRBJ1-2	TRBV29-1	NA	TGCAGCGTTGACCCGGGACAATCTGATGGCTACACCTTC	CSVDPGQSDGYTF
NA	TRBJ2-1	TRBV24-1	TRBD2	TGTGCCACCAGTGACCCCTCGGGACTAGCGACCCACAATGAGCAGTTCTTC	CATSDPSGLATHNEQFF
NA	TRBJ2-1	TRBV18	TRBD2	TGTGCCAGCTCACCGGTTCCGGGACTAGCGCGCTACAATGAGCAGTTCTTC	CASSPVPGLARYNEQFF
NA	TRBJ2-7	TRBV19	TRBD2	TGTGCCAGTACCGACCCGGGGGGGAAGCAGTACTTC	CASTDPGGKQYF
NA	TRBJ1-2	TRBV5-1	NA	TGCGCCAGCAGCTTGGGGGGCAGCTATGGCTACACCTTC	CASSLGGSYGYTF
few	TRBJ2-7	TRBV2	TRBD1	TGTGCCAGCAGTGACCCCAGGGGGATCTACGAGCAGTACTTC	CASSDPRGIYEQYF
NA	TRBJ1-4	TRBV30	TRBD1	TGTGCCTGGAGTGTAGGACAGGGAAAACTGTTTTTT	CAWSVGQGKLFF
NA	TRBJ2-6	TRBV5-1	NA	TGCGCCAGCAGCTTGGCTCGGTCCCCTGGGGCCAACGTCCTGACTTTC	CASSLARSPGANVLTF
once	TRBJ2-7	TRBV11-2	NA	TGTGCCAGCAGCTTAGGACAGAGTTACGAGCAGTACTTC	CASSLGQSYEQYF
NA	TRBJ2-1	TRBV7-6	NA	TGTGCCAGCAGCTTATCAGGGGCCCTGGAGACCTACAATGAGCAGTTCTTC	CASSLSGALETYNEQFF